The rows below give T cell receptor beta chains drawn from one sample of a study of cytomegalovirus exposure and HLA in healthy donors. Generated by immunoSEQ multiplex PCR, the TCRdb table keeps only in-frame clones and is missing some. The sample includes 210,000 or so clones, roughly 81% seen only once; the top ten take 2% to 2.5%. Sequenced input: PBMCs. Source of these receptors: a woman aged 25 to 39 in good health and CMV-seropositive. Each CDR3 is given with its conserved first and last residue. A D gene is named only where the DNA matches it firmly. Clone size is stated in some rows and not others, as once, few, many or a class when expanded.

>.|TRBD1|TRBV7-2|TRBJ2-7
TGTGCCAGCAGCTTAGATCTGGGACAGGGGGCTCTCGAGCAGTACTTC
CASSLDLGQGALEQYF
>few|TRBD1|TRBV19|TRBJ1-5
TGTGCCAGTAGTATAGGTACTGGGACAGGGAATCAGCCCCAGCATTTT
CASSIGTGTGNQPQHF
>.|TRBD2|TRBV7-2|TRBJ2-2
TGTGCCAGCAGGATGCGGGGGGCCCCATCGAACACCGGGGAGCTGTTTTTT
CASRMRGAPSNTGELFF
>few|.|TRBV5-8|TRBJ1-5
TGTGCCAGCAGCTCCTACCCCCGGGGAGCCTTCAATCAGCCCCAGCATTTT
CASSSYPRGAFNQPQHF
>.|.|TRBV27|TRBJ1-5
TGTGCCAGCAGGGCGGGAAATAGCAATCAGCCCCAGCATTTT
CASRAGNSNQPQHF
>.|TRBD1|TRBV5-6|TRBJ1-2
TGTGCCAGCAGCTCGGGACAGGGGGCGTGGGGCTACACCTTC
CASSSGQGAWGYTF
>.|TRBD1|TRBV5-4|TRBJ1-2
TGTGCCAGCAGCTCATCCGGGACAGCCGTCCTCTATGGCTACACCTTC
CASSSSGTAVLYGYTF
>few|TRBD2|TRBV5-1|TRBJ2-1
TGCGCCAGCAGCCAGACTAGCGGGTCCTACAATGAGCAGTTCTTC
CASSQTSGSYNEQFF
>.|TRBD1|TRBV29-1|TRBJ1-2
TGCAGCGTTGAAAGAACAGGGGGCTATGGCTACACCTTC
CSVERTGGYGYTF
>.|.|TRBV7-2|TRBJ2-7
TGTGCCAGCAGCTTGACGGGTGGCTACGAGCAGTACTTC
CASSLTGGYEQYF
>.|TRBD1|TRBV5-1|TRBJ2-3
TGCGCCAGCAGCTTGAATCGACAGGGAGACACAGATACGCAGTATTTT
CASSLNRQGDTDTQYF
>few|.|TRBV5-1|TRBJ2-6
TGCGCCAGCAGCTTCGGGGTACCTGGGGCCAACGTCCTGACTTTC
CASSFGVPGANVLTF
>once|.|TRBV11-3|TRBJ2-3
TGTGCCAGCAGCTTGGGTTCCGGGAAAAGCACAGATACGCAGTATTTT
CASSLGSGKSTDTQYF
>few|.|TRBV19|TRBJ1-1
TGTGCCAGTAGTATAGATTTATTCGAGGATGAAGCTTTCTTT
CASSIDLFEDEAFF
>once|.|TRBV11-2|TRBJ1-4
TGTGCCAGCAGCCCTCAGCGGGGCGCTAATGAAAAACTGTTTTTT
CASSPQRGANEKLFF
>.|.|TRBV10-3|TRBJ2-7
TGTGCCATCAGTGATGTACAGAATTACGAGCAGTACTTC
CAISDVQNYEQYF
>.|.|TRBV5-8|TRBJ1-4
TGTGCCAGCAGCTTGGCGCCGGGAGGGACGGGTGAAAAACTGTTTTTT
CASSLAPGGTGEKLFF
>.|.|TRBV6-5|TRBJ2-5
TGTGCCAGCAGTTTTCTGGACTCTTCAGAGACCCAGTACTTC
CASSFLDSSETQYF
>.|.|TRBV2|TRBJ1-5
TGTGCCAGCAGTGGGGCCCATAGCAATCAGCCCCAGCATTTT
CASSGAHSNQPQHF
>few|.|TRBV5-1|TRBJ2-3
TGCGCCAGCAGCCCCGCCTTGGGGGCTGGAGATACGCAGTATTTT
CASSPALGAGDTQYF
>few|.|TRBV5-8|TRBJ2-1
TGTGCCAGCAGCTTGGATCCTGGAGGGCGGTTCTTC
CASSLDPGGRFF
>.|TRBD1|TRBV19|TRBJ1-5
TGTGCCAGTAGTGGGAGACAGGGGGCCTTTTTGTATGGCAATCAGCCCCAGCATTTT
CASSGRQGAFLYGNQPQHF
>.|TRBD2|TRBV12-5|TRBJ2-7
TGTGCTAGTGGTTTGGTCGGGGCTAGCGGGGGGATATACGAGCAGTACTTC
CASGLVGASGGIYEQYF
>few|TRBD2|TRBV28|TRBJ2-5
TGTGCCAGCAGTCCGGGGGGGCCGCAAGAGACCCAGTACTTC
CASSPGGPQETQYF
>.|.|TRBV11-3|TRBJ2-3
TGTGCCAGCAGCCGGGGGGATACGCAGTATTTT
CASSRGDTQYF
>.|.|TRBV14|TRBJ2-7
TGTGCCAGCAGCCTCCGGGGTACCTACGAGCAGTACTTC
CASSLRGTYEQYF
>.|.|TRBV29-1|TRBJ1-2
TGCAGCGTCACCTCAGGGATCTATGGCTACACCTTC
CSVTSGIYGYTF
>.|TRBD1|TRBV27|TRBJ1-5
TGTGCCAGCAGTTTGGGACAGGCCTTATGGCCCCAGCATTTT
CASSLGQALWPQHF
>.|TRBD1|TRBV5-1|TRBJ1-6
TGCGCCAGCAGCGAGACAGGGGCAGGGAATTCACCCCTCCACTTT
CASSETGAGNSPLHF
>.|.|TRBV6-5|TRBJ1-1
TGTGCCAGCAGTTATGTAAGGGGCCGAAACACTGAAGCTTTCTTT
CASSYVRGRNTEAFF
>.|.|TRBV7-3|TRBJ2-1
TGTGCCAGCAGCTTAAGGAGGGCATCCTACAATGAGCAGTTCTTC
CASSLRRASYNEQFF
>.|.|TRBV2|TRBJ1-1
TGTGCCAGCAGTGAATCCGAGGTCGTGGCGACTGAAGCTTTCTTT
CASSESEVVATEAFF
>.|TRBD1|TRBV29-1|TRBJ1-2
TGCAGCGTTCAAAAAGGGGGCGATGGCTACACCTTC
CSVQKGGDGYTF
>.|.|TRBV7-2|TRBJ2-2
TGTGCCAGCAGCCCCCCCCTCTCGGAGCTGTTTTTT
CASSPPLSELFF
>.|TRBD1|TRBV10-3|TRBJ1-6
TGTGCCATCAGTCAGACAGGGCCCTTTAATTCACCCCTCCACTTT
CAISQTGPFNSPLHF
>.|TRBD1|TRBV7-6|TRBJ2-7
TGTGCCAGCAGCTTAGATTCGGGACAGGGAGTATACGAGCAGTACTTC
CASSLDSGQGVYEQYF
>.|TRBD2|TRBV11-1|TRBJ2-7
TGTGCCAGCAGCTTAGCGGGACTAGATGCCTACGAGCAGTACTTC
CASSLAGLDAYEQYF
>.|.|TRBV5-4|TRBJ2-7
TGTGCCAACTCAAGCAGGGTATCCTACGAGCAGTACTTC
CANSSRVSYEQYF
>few|.|TRBV5-4|TRBJ1-1
TGTGCCAGCAGCCCAGACAGGTACCAAGCTTTCTTT
CASSPDRYQAFF
>.|.|TRBV6-6|TRBJ2-6
TGTGCCACAACGGACAGATACTCTGGGGCCAACGTCCTGACTTTC
CATTDRYSGANVLTF
>.|.|TRBV5-1|TRBJ2-1
TGCGCCAGCAGCTGGCGGAGTAGCAGCAATGAGCAGTTCTTC
CASSWRSSSNEQFF
>.|TRBD1|TRBV5-6|TRBJ1-2
TGTGCCAGCAGCACGATACAGGGGCTTGGTGGCTACACCTTC
CASSTIQGLGGYTF
>.|.|TRBV10-3|TRBJ1-1
TGTGCCATCAGCCCTGGAGGGAGGGCTTTAAACACTGAAGCTTTCTTT
CAISPGGRALNTEAFF
>.|.|TRBV18|TRBJ2-5
TGTGCCAGCTCGCCTAATACAGGAGACCTTCAAGAGACCCAGTACTTC
CASSPNTGDLQETQYF
>.|TRBD1|TRBV10-1|TRBJ2-5
TGCGCCAGCAGGGAAAGGGGGCGCAGCTCCCAAGAGACCCAGTACTTC
CASRERGRSSQETQYF
>.|TRBD1|TRBV19|TRBJ2-1
TGTGCCAGTAGTAGCCCGGGGGGGACAGGGGCGTACAATGAGCAGTTCTTC
CASSSPGGTGAYNEQFF
>.|TRBD2|TRBV7-3|TRBJ2-5
TGTGCCAGCAGCTTAAGTTTTGGGGGGGTAGAGACCCAGTACTTC
CASSLSFGGVETQYF
>.|TRBD1|TRBV18|TRBJ1-1
TGTGCCAGCTCAGAAGCGACAGGGGCTCGGAACACTGAAGCTTTCTTT
CASSEATGARNTEAFF
>.|.|TRBV2|TRBJ1-5
TGTGCCAGCAGTGGGTCGACAGGCCAAATCAATCAGCCCCAGCATTTT
CASSGSTGQINQPQHF
>few|.|TRBV5-1|TRBJ1-6
TGCGCCAGCAGCTTCAAGGGGGGGGAATCACCCCTCCACTTT
CASSFKGGESPLHF